This T cell receptor beta chain was obtained from a study of T cells after yellow fever vaccination (dated 2019 in TCRdb). Notes on the research overall: The SMART-Seq v4 Ultra Low Input RNA kit was used to prepare libraries from fractions with low cell numbers. Bulk TCR alpha and beta repertoires were sequenced longitudinally to track T-cell clones before and after primary and booster YFV17D yellow fever vaccination. Two healthy male donors, one aged 18 to 29 and one aged 30 to 40 years, made up the cohort. Blood was drawn at multiple timepoints before and after primary and secondary immunization, with bulk PBMC replicates and cell subsets isolated. General conclusions and limits of the study: After the booster, most of the clones that had expanded following primary vaccination were detected again (approximately 96% of CD4 and 80% to 90% of CD8), which suggests that memory was broadly maintained. The secondary T-cell response was weaker than the primary response but faster, peaking on day 5 instead of day 15. Only a couple of donors were included in the study, so the extent to which the findings can be generalized is limited. Because abundant contaminating clonotypes from the bulk population could be contained in FACS-sorted repertoires, computational filtering was required. A small share of clonotypes occurred in both CD4 and CD8 compartments, likely arising from convergent recombination.

These reads were obtained on an Illumina NovaSeq 6000. Synthesis of TCR cDNA relied on 5'RACE template switching, a step that introduced a universal primer site along with unique molecular identifiers. Priming for cDNA synthesis came from both the TCR alpha and TCR beta constant segments. Library amplification used two PCR steps, and the second PCR step added sample barcodes and sequencing adapters. Sequencing of libraries was done on Illumina HiSeq 2500 (2x100 bp) or NovaSeq (2x150 bp). As for how the authors treated the data: MIGEC was used to demultiplex reads and collapse the reads into UMI consensus sequences, and MiXCR was used for V(D)J alignment. Clonotypes responding to the vaccine were identified with edgeR on replicate PBMC samples, with the criteria of FDR below 0.01 and a log2 fold change above 5 up to day 15. Each bulk clonotype was labeled CD4 or CD8 based on which sequenced repertoire, CD4 or CD8, contained the clonotype at higher abundance. The public reads were reprocessed in TCRdb via fastp at Q25 and MiXCR, keeping in-frame beta chains. A single entry per CDR3 protein holds the most common genes and DNA from its merged rows. TCRdb assigned the V and J calls; the authors' analysis was not used. A total of roughly 340,000 distinct CDR3 sequences appear in this sample, around 3.9% of them only once. The leading ten clones occupy 24% of the sample.

V is cut back by 9 bases and J by 1 base, with 3 bases in the junction unmatched. The CDR3 spans 12 residues, from the cysteine through the phenylalanine. The kept DNA is CDR3 alone, 36 bases in frame from the first base. From the germline V gene (reference sequence), CDR1 is SGHNT and CDR2 is YYREEE. Taken with the paper, the label for treatment or condition translates to: live attenuated yellow fever vaccine strain. At every blood-draw timepoint, two biological replicates of bulk PBMCs were collected. A standard Ficoll-Paque protocol was used to isolate PBMCs from peripheral blood. TriZol was used to extract RNA from bulk PBMCs, CD4 and CD8 fractions, and dextramer-positive and dextramer-negative fractions. This clonotype was counted a few times. The antigen this receptor binds is unknown. No base quality information exists; no much larger clone differs at one position.

The sequenced sample was PBMCs, obtained 5 days after the yellow fever booster vaccination. The TCR originated in a man aged 18-30 years who received the YFV17D yellow fever vaccine. The rearranged segments are TRBV5-4 and TRBJ1-1, and 7 junctional nucleotides match TRBD1. The CDR3 region: CAIGTENTEAFF. The bases read TGTGCCATAGGGACAGAGAACACTGAAGCTTTCTTT.